This T cell receptor beta chain originates from a study of CXCR3-negative and CXCR3-positive naive CD8 T cells. In regard to this clonotype: Antigen unknown.

The method, 5' RACE with UMI labels, was used to prepare the TRB cDNA libraries. TCRdb re-called the 5' RACE reads and gives one entry per CDR3 protein, without DNA. The table gives roughly 90,000 distinct CDR3 sequences; the top ten clones make up around 1.7% of it. Study-wide results and limits: In naive cells, CXCR3-negative and CXCR3-positive subsets had similar TRBV-TRBJ usage; memory cells differed.

Germline CDR1 reads MRHNA; CDR2 reads SNTAGT. The CDR3 runs to 16 residues. This TCR was recovered from a human donor in good health. Some clones in this sample may be carry-over from other donors' samples. The genes are TRBV6-4 and TRBJ2-1; TCRdb gives TRBD1 as the D gene, but with no DNA this cannot be confirmed. The sequencing sample was made of naive CXCR3- CD8+ T cells from blood. Specified subset: CD45RO-CCR7+CD27+CD95- naive CD8+ T cells lacking CXCR3 (TNR3-). The CDR3: CASSSDGAGSYNEQFF.